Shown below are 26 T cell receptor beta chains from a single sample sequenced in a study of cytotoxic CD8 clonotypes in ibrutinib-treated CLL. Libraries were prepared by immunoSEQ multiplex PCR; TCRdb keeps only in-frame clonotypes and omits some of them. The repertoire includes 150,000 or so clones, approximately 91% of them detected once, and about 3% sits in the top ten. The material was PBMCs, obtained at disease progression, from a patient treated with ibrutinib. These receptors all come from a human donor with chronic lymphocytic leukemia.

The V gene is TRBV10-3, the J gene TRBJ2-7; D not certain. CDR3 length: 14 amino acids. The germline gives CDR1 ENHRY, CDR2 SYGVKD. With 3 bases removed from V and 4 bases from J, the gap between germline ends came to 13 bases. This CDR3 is CAISEAPGVYEQYF. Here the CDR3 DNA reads TGTGCCATCAGTGAAGCCCCAGGAGTATACGAGCAGTACTTC.

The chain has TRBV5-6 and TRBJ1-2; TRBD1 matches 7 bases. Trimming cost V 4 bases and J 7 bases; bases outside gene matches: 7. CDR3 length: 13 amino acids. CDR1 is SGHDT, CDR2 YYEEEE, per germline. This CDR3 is CASSQQGFVGYTF. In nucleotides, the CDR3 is TGTGCCAGCAGCCAACAGGGGTTTGTTGGCTACACCTTC.

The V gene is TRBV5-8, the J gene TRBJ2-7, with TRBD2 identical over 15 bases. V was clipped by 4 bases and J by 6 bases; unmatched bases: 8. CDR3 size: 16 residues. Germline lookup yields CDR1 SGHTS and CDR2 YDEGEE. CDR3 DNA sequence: TGTGCCAGCAGCCCTGGGACTAGCGGGAGGCCGGTCGAGCAGTACTTC. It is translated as CASSPGTSGRPVEQYF. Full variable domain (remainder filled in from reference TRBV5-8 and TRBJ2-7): EAGVTQSPTHLIKTRGQQATLRCSPISGHTSVYWYQQALGLGLQFLLWYDEGEERNRGNFPPRFSGRQFPNYSSELNVNALELEDSALYLCASSPGTSGRPVEQYFGPGTRLTVT.

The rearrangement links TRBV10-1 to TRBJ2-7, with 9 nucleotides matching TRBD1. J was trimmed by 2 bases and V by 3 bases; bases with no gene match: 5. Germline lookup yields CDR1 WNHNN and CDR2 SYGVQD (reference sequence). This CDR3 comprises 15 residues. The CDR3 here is CASSDRDRDTYEQYF. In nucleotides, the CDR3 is TGCGCCAGCAGTGACCGGGACAGGGATACCTACGAGCAGTACTTC.

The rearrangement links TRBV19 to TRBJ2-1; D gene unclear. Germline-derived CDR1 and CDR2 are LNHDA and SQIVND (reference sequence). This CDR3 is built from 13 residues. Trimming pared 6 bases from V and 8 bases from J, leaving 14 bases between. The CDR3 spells CASSLHGSHEQFF. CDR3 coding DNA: TGTGCCAGTAGCCTCCACGGGTCCCATGAGCAGTTCTTC. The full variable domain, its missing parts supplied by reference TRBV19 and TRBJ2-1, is DGGITQSPKYLFRKEGQNVTLSCEQNLNHDAMYWYRQDPGQGLRLIYYSQIVNDFQKGDIAEGYSVSREKKESFPLTVTSAQKNPTAFYLCASSLHGSHEQFFGPGTRLTVL.

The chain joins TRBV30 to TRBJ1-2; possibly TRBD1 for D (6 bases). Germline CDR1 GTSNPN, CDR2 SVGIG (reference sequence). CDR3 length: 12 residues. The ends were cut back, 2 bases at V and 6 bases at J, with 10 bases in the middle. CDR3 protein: CAWSRGADGYTF. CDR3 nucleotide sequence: TGTGCCTGGAGTCGGGGGGCGGATGGCTACACCTTC.

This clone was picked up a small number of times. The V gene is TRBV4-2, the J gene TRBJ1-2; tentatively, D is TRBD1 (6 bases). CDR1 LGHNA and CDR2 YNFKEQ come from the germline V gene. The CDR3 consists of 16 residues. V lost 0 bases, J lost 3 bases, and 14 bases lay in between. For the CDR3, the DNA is TGTGCCAGCAGCCAAGATTTGAACAGGGACGACTATGGCTACACCTTC. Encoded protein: CASSQDLNRDDYGYTF.

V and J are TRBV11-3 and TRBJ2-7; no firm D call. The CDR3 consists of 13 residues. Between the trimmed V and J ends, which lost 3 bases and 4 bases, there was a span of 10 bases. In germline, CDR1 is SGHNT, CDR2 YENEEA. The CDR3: CASSFGRRYEQYF. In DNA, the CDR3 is TGTGCCAGCAGCTTTGGCAGGCGGTACGAGCAGTACTTC.

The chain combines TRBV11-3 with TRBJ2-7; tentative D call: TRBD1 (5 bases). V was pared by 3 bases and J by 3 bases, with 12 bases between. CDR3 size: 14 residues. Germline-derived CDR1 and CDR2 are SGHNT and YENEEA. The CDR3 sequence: CASSLTDGFYEQYF. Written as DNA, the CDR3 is TGTGCCAGCAGCTTGACAGACGGGTTCTACGAGCAGTACTTC.

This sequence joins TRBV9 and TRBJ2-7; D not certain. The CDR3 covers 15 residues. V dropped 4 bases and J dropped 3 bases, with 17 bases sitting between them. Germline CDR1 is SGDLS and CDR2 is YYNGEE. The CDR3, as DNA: TGTGCCAGCAGCCCCCCGACTGGGATACGCTACGAGCAGTACTTC. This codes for CASSPPTGIRYEQYF.

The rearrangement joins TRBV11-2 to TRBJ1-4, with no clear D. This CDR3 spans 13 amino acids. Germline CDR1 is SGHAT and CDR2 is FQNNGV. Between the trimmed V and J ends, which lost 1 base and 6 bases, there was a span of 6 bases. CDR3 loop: CASSLGTYEKLFF. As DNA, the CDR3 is TGTGCCAGCAGCTTAGGCACATATGAAAAACTGTTTTTT.

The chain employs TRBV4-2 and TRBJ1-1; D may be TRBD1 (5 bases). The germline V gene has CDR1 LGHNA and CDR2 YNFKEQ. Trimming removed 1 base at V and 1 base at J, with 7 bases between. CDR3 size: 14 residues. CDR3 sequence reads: CASSQVGGNTEAFF. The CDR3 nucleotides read TGTGCCAGCAGCCAAGTGGGGGGGAACACTGAAGCTTTCTTT.

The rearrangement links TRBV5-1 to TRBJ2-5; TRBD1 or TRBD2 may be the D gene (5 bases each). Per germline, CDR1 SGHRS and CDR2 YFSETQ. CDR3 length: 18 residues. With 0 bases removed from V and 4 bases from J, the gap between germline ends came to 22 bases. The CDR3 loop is CASSLEGGGRGPGETQYF. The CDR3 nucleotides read TGCGCCAGCAGCTTGGAGGGTGGAGGACGGGGCCCCGGAGAGACCCAGTACTTC.

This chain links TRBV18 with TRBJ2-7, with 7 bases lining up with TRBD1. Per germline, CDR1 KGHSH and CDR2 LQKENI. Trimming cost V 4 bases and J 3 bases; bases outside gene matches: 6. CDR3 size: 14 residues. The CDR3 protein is CASSRQGSDYEQYF. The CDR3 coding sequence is TGTGCCAGCTCACGACAGGGTTCGGACTACGAGCAGTACTTC. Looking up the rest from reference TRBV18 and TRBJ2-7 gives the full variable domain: NAGVMQNPRHLVRRRGQEARLRCSPMKGHSHVYWYRQLPEEGLKFMVYLQKENIIDESGMPKERFSAEFPKEGPSILRIQQVVRGDSAAYFCASSRQGSDYEQYFGPGTRLTVT.

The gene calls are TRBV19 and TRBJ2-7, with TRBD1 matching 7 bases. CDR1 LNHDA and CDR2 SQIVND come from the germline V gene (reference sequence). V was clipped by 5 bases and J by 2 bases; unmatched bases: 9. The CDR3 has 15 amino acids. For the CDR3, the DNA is TGTGCCAGTAGTGGGACGACAGGGAGCGCCTACGAGCAGTACTTC. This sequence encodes CASSGTTGSAYEQYF.

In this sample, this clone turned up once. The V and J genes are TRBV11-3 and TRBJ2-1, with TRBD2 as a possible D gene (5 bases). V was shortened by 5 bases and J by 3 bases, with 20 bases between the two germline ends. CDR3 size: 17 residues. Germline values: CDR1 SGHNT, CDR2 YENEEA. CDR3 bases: TGTGCCAGCAGCCCCGCCTTCTGGCGGGCCAGCTACAATGAGCAGTTCTTC. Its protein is CASSPAFWRASYNEQFF.

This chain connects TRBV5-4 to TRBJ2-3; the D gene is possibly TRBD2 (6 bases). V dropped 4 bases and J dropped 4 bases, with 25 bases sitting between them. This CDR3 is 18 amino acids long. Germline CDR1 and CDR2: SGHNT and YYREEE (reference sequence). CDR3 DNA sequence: TGTGCCAGCAGCGGGTGGCCCCGGGACCTCGGAGGGTCAGATACGCAGTATTTT. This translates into CASSGWPRDLGGSDTQYF. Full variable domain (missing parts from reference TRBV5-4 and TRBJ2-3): ETGVTQSPTHLIKTRGQQVTLRCSSQSGHNTVSWYQQALGQGPQFIFQYYREEENGRGNFPPRFSGLQFPNYSSELNVNALELDDSALYLCASSGWPRDLGGSDTQYFGPGTRLTVL.

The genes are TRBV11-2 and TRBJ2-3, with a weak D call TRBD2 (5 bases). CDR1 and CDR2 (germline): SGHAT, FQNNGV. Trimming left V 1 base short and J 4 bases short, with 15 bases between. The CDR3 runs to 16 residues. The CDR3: CASSLGTGLPADTQYF. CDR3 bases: TGTGCCAGCAGCTTAGGGACTGGTCTTCCCGCAGATACGCAGTATTTT.

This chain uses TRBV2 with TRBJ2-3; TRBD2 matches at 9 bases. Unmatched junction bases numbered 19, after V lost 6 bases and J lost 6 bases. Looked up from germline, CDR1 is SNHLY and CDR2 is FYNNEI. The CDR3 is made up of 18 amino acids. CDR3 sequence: CASRPQGISGSGSDTQYF. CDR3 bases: TGTGCCAGCAGGCCCCAGGGAATTAGCGGGAGTGGATCGGATACGCAGTATTTT.

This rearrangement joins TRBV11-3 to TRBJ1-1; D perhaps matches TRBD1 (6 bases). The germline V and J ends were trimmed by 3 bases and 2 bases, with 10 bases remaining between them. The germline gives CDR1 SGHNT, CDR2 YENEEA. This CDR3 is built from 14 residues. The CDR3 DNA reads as TGTGCCAGCAGCTTGGGGGGCCTCAACACTGAAGCTTTCTTT. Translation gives CASSLGGLNTEAFF.

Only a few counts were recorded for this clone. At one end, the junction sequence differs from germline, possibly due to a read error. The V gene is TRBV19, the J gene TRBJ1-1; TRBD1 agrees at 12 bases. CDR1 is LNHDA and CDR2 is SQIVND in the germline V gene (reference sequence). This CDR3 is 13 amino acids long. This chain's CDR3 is CASSIPGQGAHNF. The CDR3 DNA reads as TGTGCCAGTAGTATACCGGGACAGGGGGCCCACAACTTT.

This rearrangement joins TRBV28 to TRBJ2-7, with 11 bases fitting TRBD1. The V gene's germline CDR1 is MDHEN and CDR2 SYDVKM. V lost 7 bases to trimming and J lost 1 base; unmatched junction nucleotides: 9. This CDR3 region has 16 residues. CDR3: CASTQGGTGGSYEQYF. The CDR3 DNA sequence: TGTGCCAGCACTCAGGGTGGGACAGGGGGATCCTACGAGCAGTACTTC.

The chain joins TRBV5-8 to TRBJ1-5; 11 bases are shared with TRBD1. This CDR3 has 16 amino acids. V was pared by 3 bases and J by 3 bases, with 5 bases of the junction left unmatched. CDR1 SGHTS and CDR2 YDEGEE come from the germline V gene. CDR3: CASSWDRGISNQPQHF. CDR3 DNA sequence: TGTGCCAGCAGCTGGGACAGGGGGATTTCCAATCAGCCCCAGCATTTT.

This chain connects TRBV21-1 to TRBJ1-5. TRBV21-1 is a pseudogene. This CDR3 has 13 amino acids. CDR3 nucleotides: TGTGCCAGCAAGGGTAAGATTCGTCAGCCCCAGCATTTT. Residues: CASKGKIRQPQHF.

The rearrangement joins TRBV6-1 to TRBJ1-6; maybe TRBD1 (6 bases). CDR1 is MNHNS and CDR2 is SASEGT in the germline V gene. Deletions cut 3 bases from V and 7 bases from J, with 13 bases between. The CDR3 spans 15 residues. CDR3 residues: CASSEVRGGNSPLHF. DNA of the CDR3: TGTGCCAGCAGTGAGGTTCGGGGGGGCAATTCACCCCTCCACTTT.

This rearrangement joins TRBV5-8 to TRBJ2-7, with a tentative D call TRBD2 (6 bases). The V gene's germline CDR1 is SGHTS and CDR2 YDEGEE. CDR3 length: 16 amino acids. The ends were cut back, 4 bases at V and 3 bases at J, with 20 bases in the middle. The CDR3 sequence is CASSLILGWRDYEQYF. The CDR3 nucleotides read TGTGCCAGCAGCCTCATCCTGGGGTGGCGGGACTACGAGCAGTACTTC.